The 2 T cell receptor beta chains reported below all come from one sample, sequenced in a study of technical replicates of blood from a few donors. Method: immunoSEQ multiplex PCR; TCRdb's copy keeps in-frame clones and lacks some. The top ten clones hold roughly 0.2% of a sample with 64,000 or so clones, 95% to 97% of them seen once. Sample: T cells isolated from PBMCs. Receptor source: a human donor in good health.

The chain combines TRBV9 with TRBJ2-2; the match to TRBD1 covers 8 bases. Germline V CDR1 and CDR2: SGDLS, YYNGEE. This CDR3 has 17 residues. The V and J ends lost 4 bases and 7 bases, in that order; junction bases with no gene match: 15. The CDR3, as DNA: TGTGCCAGCAGCTTCCGATGGGGGCAGGGGGCTCACGGGGAGCTGTTTTTT. As protein: CASSFRWGQGAHGELFF.

The V and J genes are TRBV5-1 and TRBJ1-2; D possibly corresponds to TRBD1 (5 bases). Trimming took off 4 bases at V and 0 bases at J, with 19 bases between the two ends. CDR3 size: 17 residues. CDR1 is SGHRS, CDR2 YFSETQ, per germline. The CDR3 DNA is TGCGCCAGCAGCGTCGGCGGTGGGGCAGGCCCTAACTATGGCTACACCTTC. Protein sequence: CASSVGGGAGPNYGYTF. Based on the CDR3 plus reference TRBV5-1 and TRBJ1-2, the full variable domain is KAGVTQTPRYLIKTRGQQVTLSCSPISGHRSVSWYQQTPGQGLQFLFEYFSETQRNKGNFPGRFSGRQFSNSRSEMNVSTLELGDSALYLCASSVGGGAGPNYGYTFGSGTRLTVV.